The rows below give T cell receptor beta chains drawn from one sample of a study of cytomegalovirus exposure and HLA in healthy donors. Clones were read by immunoSEQ multiplex PCR, and TCRdb kept only the in-frame ones, dropping some. The sample includes about 170,000 clones, roughly 80% of them seen just once. The sequencing sample was made of PBMCs. The source of these receptors is a female donor in good health and CMV-seronegative. CDR3s include the opening cysteine and the closing phenylalanine or tryptophan. The order of the fields is D gene, V gene, clone size, J gene, CDR3 protein, CDR3 DNA. The D gene is left open where the match is weak. Clone size is shown for a subset of rows, as once, few, many or a class of expanded clone.

D gene: -; V gene: TRBV5-1; clone size: -; J gene: TRBJ1-1; CDR3 protein: CASSLFPGGEGDTEAFF; CDR3 DNA: TGCGCCAGCAGCTTGTTTCCGGGGGGCGAAGGGGACACTGAAGCTTTCTTT
D gene: -; V gene: TRBV7-8; clone size: -; J gene: TRBJ2-7; CDR3 protein: CASSSYSERYEQYF; CDR3 DNA: TGTGCCAGCAGCTCCTACTCGGAGCGTTACGAGCAGTACTTC
D gene: -; V gene: TRBV4-1; clone size: once; J gene: TRBJ1-3; CDR3 protein: CASSQDQWAATTGNTIYF; CDR3 DNA: TGCGCCAGCAGCCAAGATCAGTGGGCTGCAACGACTGGAAACACCATATATTTT
D gene: -; V gene: TRBV6-4; clone size: once; J gene: TRBJ1-2; CDR3 protein: CASSDPRLPNYGYTF; CDR3 DNA: TGTGCCAGCAGTGACCCGAGACTACCTAACTATGGCTACACCTTC
D gene: TRBD1; V gene: TRBV28; clone size: -; J gene: TRBJ1-1; CDR3 protein: CASSLVQGSTEAFF; CDR3 DNA: TGTGCCAGCAGTTTAGTACAGGGGAGCACTGAAGCTTTCTTT
D gene: -; V gene: TRBV7-9; clone size: -; J gene: TRBJ1-1; CDR3 protein: CASSPPRNPDTEAFF; CDR3 DNA: TGTGCCAGCAGCCCCCCGAGGAATCCGGACACTGAAGCTTTCTTT
D gene: -; V gene: TRBV6-5; clone size: -; J gene: TRBJ1-5; CDR3 protein: CASSYAPAEPQHF; CDR3 DNA: TGTGCCAGCAGTTACGCCCCGGCGGAGCCCCAGCATTTT
D gene: TRBD1; V gene: TRBV5-8; clone size: -; J gene: TRBJ1-1; CDR3 protein: CASSYSPGTGHTEAFF; CDR3 DNA: TGTGCCAGCAGCTACTCCCCCGGGACAGGGCACACTGAAGCTTTCTTT
D gene: TRBD1; V gene: TRBV7-9; clone size: -; J gene: TRBJ2-5; CDR3 protein: CASSPGQGAQETQYF; CDR3 DNA: TGTGCCAGCAGCCCCGGACAGGGGGCCCAAGAGACCCAGTACTTC
D gene: TRBD2; V gene: TRBV15; clone size: -; J gene: TRBJ2-7; CDR3 protein: CATSRDLGSSGADEQYF; CDR3 DNA: TGTGCCACCAGCAGAGATCTTGGATCAAGCGGGGCCGACGAGCAGTACTTC
D gene: -; V gene: TRBV2; clone size: -; J gene: TRBJ1-1; CDR3 protein: CASSDRGRTEAFF; CDR3 DNA: TGTGCCAGCAGTGACAGGGGAAGGACTGAAGCTTTCTTT
D gene: -; V gene: TRBV10-3; clone size: -; J gene: TRBJ2-1; CDR3 protein: CAISEGVGDEQFF; CDR3 DNA: TGTGCCATCAGTGAGGGGGTGGGAGATGAGCAGTTCTTC
D gene: -; V gene: TRBV5-1; clone size: -; J gene: TRBJ1-1; CDR3 protein: CASSPDGGNTEAFF; CDR3 DNA: TGCGCCAGCAGCCCGGACGGGGGAAACACTGAAGCTTTCTTT
D gene: TRBD1; V gene: TRBV6-6; clone size: once; J gene: TRBJ1-4; CDR3 protein: CASSYTGVTNEKLFF; CDR3 DNA: TGTGCCAGCAGTTACACAGGGGTCACTAATGAAAAACTGTTTTTT
D gene: TRBD1; V gene: TRBV5-4; clone size: -; J gene: TRBJ1-6; CDR3 protein: CASSLGGQGRSPLHF; CDR3 DNA: TGTGCCAGCAGCTTGGGGGGACAGGGACGATCACCCCTCCACTTT
D gene: -; V gene: TRBV5-6; clone size: -; J gene: TRBJ2-5; CDR3 protein: CASSLRETQYF; CDR3 DNA: TGTGCCAGCAGCTTGCGAGAGACCCAGTACTTC
D gene: -; V gene: TRBV28; clone size: once; J gene: TRBJ1-1; CDR3 protein: CASSLSAEAFF; CDR3 DNA: TGTGCCAGCAGTTTATCTGCTGAAGCTTTCTTT
D gene: -; V gene: TRBV28; clone size: -; J gene: TRBJ1-1; CDR3 protein: CASSLWSSEAFF; CDR3 DNA: TGTGCCAGCAGTTTATGGTCGAGTGAAGCTTTCTTT
D gene: -; V gene: TRBV28; clone size: -; J gene: TRBJ2-7; CDR3 protein: CASFTGTSIYEQYF; CDR3 DNA: TGTGCCAGCTTTACAGGGACAAGTATCTACGAGCAGTACTTC
D gene: TRBD2; V gene: TRBV19; clone size: -; J gene: TRBJ2-2; CDR3 protein: CASSLLAGPTGELFF; CDR3 DNA: TGTGCCAGTAGCCTACTAGCGGGTCCTACCGGGGAGCTGTTTTTT
D gene: TRBD1; V gene: TRBV6-5; clone size: -; J gene: TRBJ1-5; CDR3 protein: CARGQGLVNQPQHF; CDR3 DNA: TGTGCCAGAGGACAGGGATTAGTAAATCAGCCCCAGCATTTT
D gene: TRBD1; V gene: TRBV27; clone size: few; J gene: TRBJ2-1; CDR3 protein: CASSSGTGGKGNEQFF; CDR3 DNA: TGTGCCAGCAGCTCCGGGACAGGGGGTAAAGGCAATGAGCAGTTCTTC
D gene: TRBD1; V gene: TRBV6-6; clone size: -; J gene: TRBJ1-2; CDR3 protein: CASSRQGPNYGYTF; CDR3 DNA: TGTGCCAGCAGTCGACAGGGACCTAACTATGGCTACACCTTC
D gene: -; V gene: TRBV19; clone size: -; J gene: TRBJ2-2; CDR3 protein: CASSGTPNTGELFF; CDR3 DNA: TGTGCCAGTAGCGGGACTCCGAACACCGGGGAGCTGTTTTTT
D gene: -; V gene: TRBV5-1; clone size: -; J gene: TRBJ2-5; CDR3 protein: CASSTRRVEETQYF; CDR3 DNA: TGCGCCAGCAGCACGCGCCGGGTGGAGGAGACCCAGTACTTC
D gene: -; V gene: TRBV27; clone size: few; J gene: TRBJ1-1; CDR3 protein: CASSLKQGMNTEAFF; CDR3 DNA: TGTGCCAGCAGTCTTAAACAGGGAATGAACACTGAAGCTTTCTTT
D gene: -; V gene: TRBV4-2; clone size: few; J gene: TRBJ2-4; CDR3 protein: CASSQEVGLRDIQYF; CDR3 DNA: TGTGCCAGCAGCCAAGAGGTGGGATTGAGGGACATTCAGTACTTC
D gene: TRBD1; V gene: TRBV5-8; clone size: -; J gene: TRBJ2-1; CDR3 protein: CASRDTDRGSHEQFF; CDR3 DNA: TGTGCCAGCAGGGATACGGACAGGGGTTCGCATGAGCAGTTCTTC
D gene: -; V gene: TRBV11-3; clone size: -; J gene: TRBJ1-1; CDR3 protein: CASSLRGNTEAFF; CDR3 DNA: TGTGCCAGCAGCTTACGCGGGAACACTGAAGCTTTCTTT
D gene: TRBD2; V gene: TRBV7-3; clone size: -; J gene: TRBJ2-2; CDR3 protein: CASSPRGLAGGTGELFF; CDR3 DNA: TGTGCCAGCAGCCCCCGGGGACTAGCGGGGGGGACCGGGGAGCTGTTTTTT
D gene: TRBD1; V gene: TRBV7-9; clone size: -; J gene: TRBJ2-1; CDR3 protein: CASSSPDRGDEQFF; CDR3 DNA: TGTGCCAGCAGCTCCCCAGACAGGGGTGATGAGCAGTTCTTC
D gene: -; V gene: TRBV19; clone size: -; J gene: TRBJ1-1; CDR3 protein: CASSSGSYTEAFF; CDR3 DNA: TGTGCCAGTAGCTCGGGTTCTTACACTGAAGCTTTCTTT
D gene: -; V gene: TRBV19; clone size: once; J gene: TRBJ1-1; CDR3 protein: CASSIGFRSTEAFF; CDR3 DNA: TGTGCCAGTAGTATAGGCTTTAGGAGCACTGAAGCTTTCTTT
D gene: TRBD2; V gene: TRBV29-1; clone size: -; J gene: TRBJ2-7; CDR3 protein: CSVGTSGPYEQYF; CDR3 DNA: TGCAGCGTGGGGACTAGCGGACCTTACGAGCAGTACTTC
D gene: -; V gene: TRBV5-1; clone size: few; J gene: TRBJ1-1; CDR3 protein: CASSLGSPRGRVGTEAFF; CDR3 DNA: TGCGCCAGCAGCTTGGGCTCCCCTAGGGGCAGGGTGGGCACTGAAGCTTTCTTT
D gene: TRBD2; V gene: TRBV9; clone size: -; J gene: TRBJ2-1; CDR3 protein: CASSVQAGKGGLVVGQFF; CDR3 DNA: TGTGCCAGCAGCGTCCAAGCCGGTAAAGGGGGACTAGTGGTCGGGCAGTTCTTC
D gene: TRBD1; V gene: TRBV19; clone size: few; J gene: TRBJ2-1; CDR3 protein: CASSIDPDRYNEQFF; CDR3 DNA: TGTGCCAGTAGTATAGACCCGGACAGGTACAATGAGCAGTTCTTC
D gene: -; V gene: TRBV29-1; clone size: -; J gene: TRBJ1-1; CDR3 protein: CSGTLGSNTEAFF; CDR3 DNA: TGCAGCGGCACCCTTGGCAGTAACACTGAAGCTTTCTTT
D gene: TRBD2; V gene: TRBV9; clone size: -; J gene: TRBJ2-1; CDR3 protein: CASSSGGAYNEQFF; CDR3 DNA: TGTGCCAGCAGCTCGGGGGGGGCCTACAATGAGCAGTTCTTC
D gene: -; V gene: TRBV25-1; clone size: -; J gene: TRBJ1-4; CDR3 protein: CASSSTGGWEKLFF; CDR3 DNA: TGTGCCAGCAGTTCAACCGGTGGTTGGGAAAAACTGTTTTTT
D gene: -; V gene: TRBV6-5; clone size: once; J gene: TRBJ2-5; CDR3 protein: CASQSLGEETQYF; CDR3 DNA: TGTGCCAGCCAGAGCTTGGGCGAAGAGACCCAGTACTTC